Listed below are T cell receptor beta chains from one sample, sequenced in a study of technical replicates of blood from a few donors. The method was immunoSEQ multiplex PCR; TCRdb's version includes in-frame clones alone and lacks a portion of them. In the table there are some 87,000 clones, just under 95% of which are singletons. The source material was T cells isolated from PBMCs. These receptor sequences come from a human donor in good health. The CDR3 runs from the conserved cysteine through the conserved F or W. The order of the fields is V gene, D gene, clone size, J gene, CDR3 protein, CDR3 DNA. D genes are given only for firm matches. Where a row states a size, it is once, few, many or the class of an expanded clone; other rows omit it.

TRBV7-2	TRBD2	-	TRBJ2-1	CASSLGIGRGQFF	TGTGCCAGCAGCTTAGGAATCGGGAGGGGGCAGTTCTTC
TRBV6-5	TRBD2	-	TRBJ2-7	CASSYGEGFNEQYF	TGTGCCAGCAGTTACGGGGAGGGGTTCAACGAGCAGTACTTC
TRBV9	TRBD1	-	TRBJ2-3	CASSQGTGVVAVTDTQYF	TGTGCCAGCAGCCAAGGGACAGGGGTCGTAGCCGTTACAGATACGCAGTATTTT
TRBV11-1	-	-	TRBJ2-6	CASSLSSGSGANVLTF	TGTGCCAGCAGCTTATCTTCAGGGTCTGGGGCCAACGTCCTGACTTTC
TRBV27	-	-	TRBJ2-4	CASSNSLAKNIQYF	TGTGCCAGCAGTAACTCACTAGCCAAAAACATTCAGTACTTC
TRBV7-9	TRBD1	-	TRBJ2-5	CASSPRTGGVVETQYF	TGTGCCAGCAGCCCGCGGACAGGGGGTGTAGTAGAGACCCAGTACTTC
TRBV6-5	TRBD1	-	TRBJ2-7	CASSYAWTGGAYEQYF	TGTGCCAGCAGTTACGCATGGACAGGGGGCGCTTACGAGCAGTACTTC
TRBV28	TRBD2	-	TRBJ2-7	CASSLPSGSSYEQYF	TGTGCCAGCAGTTTACCTAGCGGGAGCTCCTACGAGCAGTACTTC
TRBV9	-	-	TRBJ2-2	CASSPRDTGELFF	TGTGCCAGCAGCCCTCGGGACACCGGGGAGCTGTTTTTT
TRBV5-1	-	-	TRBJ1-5	CASSLGHYSNQPQHF	TGCGCCAGCAGCTTGGGGCACTATAGCAATCAGCCCCAGCATTTT
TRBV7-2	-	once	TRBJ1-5	CASSKDSNQPQHF	TGTGCCAGCAGCAAGGACTCCAATCAGCCCCAGCATTTT
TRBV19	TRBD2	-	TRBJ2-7	CASSASGGPTYEQYF	TGTGCCAGTAGTGCTAGCGGGGGACCTACCTACGAGCAGTACTTC
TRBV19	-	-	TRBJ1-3	CASIGRDTGRNTIYF	TGTGCCAGTATAGGAAGGGACACTGGGAGAAACACCATATATTTT
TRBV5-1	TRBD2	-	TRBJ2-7	CASSPGLAGYGQYF	TGCGCCAGCAGCCCGGGACTAGCGGGATATGGGCAGTACTTC
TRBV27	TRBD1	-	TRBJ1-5	CASSLTFGTGALNQPQHF	TGTGCCAGCAGTTTAACATTCGGGACAGGGGCACTCAATCAGCCCCAGCATTTT
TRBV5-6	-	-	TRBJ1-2	CASSPGTGGLNYGYTF	TGTGCCAGCAGCCCAGGGACGGGGGGGTTGAACTATGGCTACACCTTC